Included here is one T cell receptor (beta chain) sequence, with context. Assay used: immunoSEQ multiplex PCR; TCRdb lists only in-frame clones, some missing. Among about 220,000 clones listed, just under 85% were seen once. The germline V gene has CDR1 SGHRS and CDR2 YFSETQ. The V end was cut by 3 bases, the J end by 5 bases, with 17 bases between. The CDR3 spans 15 residues. This record comes from a study of blood T cell repertoires in COVID-19. Input material: PBMCs or T cells enriched from blood (not recorded which). The receptor comes from a woman between 40 and 55 years old with acute COVID-19. This chain links TRBV5-1 with TRBJ2-5, with D uncertain. The DNA of the CDR3 is TGCGCCAGCAGCTCCATGGAGCCACCGCGGGAGACCCAGTACTTC. Protein sequence: CASSSMEPPRETQYF.